This is a list of T cell receptor beta chains from one sample in a study of T cells in Graves' hyperthyroidism and ophthalmopathy. TCRdb analysed the multiplex PCR reads with MiXCR anew, one entry per CDR3 protein. The data hold more than 500,000 distinct CDR3 sequences, with about 15% observed a single time. The source material was blood. The source of these receptors is a woman aged 25-40 years with Graves' ophthalmopathy. Both conserved end residues are part of each CDR3. D genes are given only for firm matches. Size is omitted from some rows. Given values are once, few, many or a class for expanded clones.

j_call	d_call	v_call	clone_size	cdr3_aa	cdr3_nt
TRBJ2-3	-	TRBV7-3	many	CASSPSRTDTQYF	TGTGCCAGCAGCCCCTCCCGCACAGATACGCAGTATTTT
TRBJ2-2	-	TRBV5-1	many	CASSWGLWTDMNTGELFF	TGCGCCAGCAGCTGGGGTTTATGGACAGACATGAACACCGGGGAGCTGTTTTTT
TRBJ2-7	-	TRBV6-1	-	CASSLDSVTYEQYF	TGTGCCAGCAGTCTCGACAGCGTAACCTACGAGCAGTACTTC
TRBJ2-5	-	TRBV12-3/TRBV12-4	many	CASSYSTGEVRETQYF	TGTGCCAGCAGTTATTCAACAGGGGAGGTCAGAGAGACCCAGTACTTC
TRBJ2-3	-	TRBV20-1	many	CSAHPRGLDTQYF	TGCAGTGCTCATCCTAGGGGACTAGATACGCAGTATTTT
TRBJ2-7	TRBD2	TRBV10-1	-	CASSASGPGYEQYF	TGCGCCAGCAGTGCTAGCGGACCAGGCTACGAGCAGTACTTC
TRBJ1-1	-	TRBV6-2/TRBV6-3	-	CASTPTRVELTEAFF	TGTGCCAGCACCCCTACAAGGGTTGAATTGACTGAAGCTTTCTTT
TRBJ2-1	TRBD2	TRBV6-1	many	CASSNSAGGSYNEQFF	TGTGCCAGCAGTAACTCAGCGGGAGGATCCTACAATGAGCAGTTCTTC
TRBJ2-1	-	TRBV12-5	many	CASGVYNEQFF	TGTGCTAGTGGGGTTTACAATGAGCAGTTCTTC
TRBJ2-1	TRBD2	TRBV27	many	CASTKTGTTTYNEQFF	TGTGCCAGCACCAAGACCGGGACTACCACCTACAATGAGCAGTTCTTC
TRBJ2-1	TRBD2	TRBV9	-	CASSVFSSGIMDNEQFF	TGTGCCAGCAGCGTGTTCTCTAGCGGGATTATGGACAATGAGCAGTTCTTC
TRBJ2-7	-	TRBV4-1	few	CASSQLPRGYEQYF	TGCGCCAGCAGCCAACTCCCTAGGGGGTACGAGCAGTACTTC
TRBJ2-1	-	TRBV5-1	few	CASRLQGSPYNEQFF	TGCGCCAGCAGACTACAGGGTAGCCCCTACAATGAGCAGTTCTTC
TRBJ2-2	-	TRBV7-6	-	CASRQAERRTGELFF	TGTGCCAGCAGACAAGCGGAAAGAAGGACCGGGGAGCTGTTTTTT
TRBJ2-7	TRBD1	TRBV6-2/TRBV6-3	many	CASRRQGAPLEQYF	TGTGCCAGCAGGCGCCAGGGGGCTCCCCTCGAGCAGTACTTC
TRBJ2-7	-	TRBV3-1	many	CASSQGHGGEQYF	TGTGCCAGCAGCCAAGGTCACGGGGGCGAGCAGTACTTC
TRBJ2-3	-	TRBV6-1	-	CASSERGIPDTQYF	TGTGCCAGCAGTGAAAGAGGGATCCCAGATACGCAGTATTTT
TRBJ1-5	TRBD1	TRBV16	few	CASSKTGVGNQPQHF	TGTGCCAGCAGCAAGACAGGGGTTGGAAATCAGCCCCAGCATTTT
TRBJ2-7	TRBD2	TRBV20-1	many	CSAGGTSGYEQYF	TGCAGTGCTGGGGGGACTAGCGGATACGAGCAGTACTTC
TRBJ2-2	-	TRBV6-1	-	CASSESSRRPNLLFF	TGTGCCAGCAGTGAATCATCGCGCCGGCCTAATTTGCTGTTTTTT
TRBJ2-1	-	TRBV20-1	many	CSAQKSGLNNEQFF	TGCAGTGCCCAGAAATCGGGACTTAACAATGAGCAGTTCTTC
TRBJ2-1	TRBD2	TRBV6-2/TRBV6-3	few	CASSYRGGPYNEQFF	TGTGCCAGCAGTTACCGCGGGGGGCCGTACAATGAGCAGTTCTTC
TRBJ2-5	-	TRBV18	many	CASSPPAGDETQYF	TGTGCCAGCTCACCACCCGCAGGGGACGAGACCCAGTACTTC
TRBJ2-5	TRBD2	TRBV7-8	-	CASSSRLAGDFQETQYF	TGTGCCAGCAGCTCCCGACTAGCGGGGGATTTTCAAGAGACCCAGTACTTC
TRBJ2-5	-	TRBV7-2	-	CASSPSVFLATQYF	TGTGCCAGCAGCCCTAGTGTCTTTTTGGCGACCCAGTACTTC
TRBJ2-7	-	TRBV6-2/TRBV6-3	many	CASSYPGEPEQYF	TGTGCCAGCAGTTACCCCGGTGAGCCCGAGCAGTACTTC
TRBJ2-3	-	TRBV15	many	CATSTQGSAESTDTQYF	TGTGCCACCAGCACTCAGGGAAGCGCTGAAAGCACAGATACGCAGTATTTT
TRBJ1-2	-	TRBV6-5	-	CASSYLAGGYGYTF	TGTGCCAGCAGTTACTTGGCCGGGGGCTATGGCTACACCTTC
TRBJ2-3	TRBD2	TRBV12-3/TRBV12-4	few	CASSNSGITDTQYF	TGTGCCAGCAGTAATAGCGGGATCACAGATACGCAGTATTTT
TRBJ1-3	-	TRBV4-2	-	CASSQDGLPAGSGNTIYF	TGTGCCAGCAGCCAAGATGGCCTCCCGGCAGGGAGTGGAAACACCATATATTTT
TRBJ2-7	TRBD2	TRBV12-3/TRBV12-4	many	CASSLKGLVGRDEQYF	TGTGCCAGCAGTTTGAAGGGACTAGTGGGGAGAGACGAGCAGTACTTC
TRBJ2-1	-	TRBV28	few	CASSFGGLMGEQFF	TGTGCCAGCAGTTTTGGGGGTTTGATGGGTGAGCAGTTCTTC
TRBJ2-7	TRBD1	TRBV5-4	-	CASSVGWTGNSYEQYF	TGTGCCAGCAGCGTTGGGTGGACAGGCAACTCCTACGAGCAGTACTTC
TRBJ2-7	TRBD1	TRBV5-1	many	CASSLIGQAYEQYF	TGCGCCAGCAGCTTGATAGGACAGGCCTACGAGCAGTACTTC
TRBJ2-5	TRBD1	TRBV11-3	-	CASSSRDRSETQYF	TGTGCCAGCAGCTCCCGGGACAGGTCTGAGACCCAGTACTTC
TRBJ1-4	TRBD1	TRBV5-8	-	CASSAGTGGLMDEKLFF	TGTGCCAGCAGCGCCGGGACAGGGGGCCTTATGGATGAAAAACTGTTTTTT
TRBJ2-2	-	TRBV2	many	CASKADTGELFF	TGTGCCAGCAAAGCGGACACCGGGGAGCTGTTTTTT
TRBJ2-7	-	TRBV7-9	-	CASSSPRARDFEQYF	TGTGCCAGCAGCTCCCCGAGGGCCCGGGATTTTGAGCAGTACTTC
TRBJ2-7	TRBD2	TRBV3-1	many	CASSQGLAGAEQYF	TGTGCCAGCAGCCAAGGACTAGCGGGAGCCGAGCAGTACTTC
TRBJ2-5	-	TRBV7-2	few	CASSLRARGNQETQYF	TGTGCCAGCAGCTTAAGGGCCCGGGGTAACCAAGAGACCCAGTACTTC
TRBJ1-4	TRBD1	TRBV6-1	-	CASSSGTGRGNEKLFF	TGTGCCAGCAGTAGCGGGACAGGGAGAGGGAATGAAAAACTGTTTTTT
TRBJ1-3	-	TRBV28	few	CASSSTHPANTIYF	TGTGCCAGCAGTTCTACCCATCCCGCAAACACCATATATTTT
TRBJ2-2	TRBD2	TRBV2	few	CASSKGLADTGELFF	TGTGCCAGCAGTAAGGGACTAGCCGACACCGGGGAGCTGTTTTTT
TRBJ2-5	-	TRBV5-6	-	CASSAGQSYKGTQYF	TGTGCCAGCAGCGCGGGACAAAGTTATAAGGGGACCCAGTACTTC
TRBJ2-2	TRBD1	TRBV11-2	many	CASRRPGTGGQLDSNTGELFF	TGTGCCAGCAGGCGCCCCGGGACAGGGGGCCAATTGGATTCGAACACCGGGGAGCTGTTTTTT
TRBJ2-2	-	TRBV7-2	-	CASSPSFTGELFF	TGTGCCAGCAGTCCTAGTTTCACCGGGGAGCTGTTTTTT
TRBJ1-2	-	TRBV7-9	few	CASSPMVLSYGYTF	TGTGCCAGCAGCCCCATGGTGCTATCCTATGGCTACACCTTC
TRBJ2-5	-	TRBV7-9	many	CASSLGGYQETQYF	TGTGCCAGCAGCTTAGGTGGATACCAAGAGACCCAGTACTTC
TRBJ2-1	-	TRBV5-1	many	CASSLAALSGSYNEQFF	TGCGCCAGCAGCTTGGCTGCGTTATCGGGCTCCTACAATGAGCAGTTCTTC
TRBJ2-7	TRBD2	TRBV25-1	few	CASAKEGLAGDEQYF	TGTGCCAGCGCAAAGGAGGGACTAGCGGGAGACGAGCAGTACTTC
TRBJ2-3	TRBD2	TRBV20-1	-	CSAREGTNTDTQYF	TGCAGTGCCAGGGAGGGAACAAACACAGATACGCAGTATTTT
TRBJ2-3	TRBD2	TRBV29-1	-	CSVRGLAGVGDTQYF	TGCAGCGTTCGAGGACTAGCGGGAGTAGGGGATACGCAGTATTTT
TRBJ2-1	TRBD2	TRBV20-1	-	CSALTSGDNEQFF	TGCAGTGCCCTGACTAGCGGGGACAATGAGCAGTTCTTC
TRBJ2-7	-	TRBV29-1	many	CSVESQAYEQYF	TGCAGCGTTGAATCCCAGGCCTACGAGCAGTACTTC